Sequencing of this T cell receptor (beta chain) was carried out in a study of cytomegalovirus exposure and HLA in healthy donors. Study at large: Inside one of the first data releases sat tens of millions of unique TCRs taken from HLA-typed donors. Broader study findings: Later on, an analysis showed TCR association rates differing by HLA locus, with DRB1 the most and HLA-C the fewest. Relative to equally common others, HLA-associated TCR beta chains showed greater clonal expansion in a later analysis.

In its sample, this clone was seen once. Its antigen is not identified. Both 60 Vbeta primers and 13 Jbeta primers went into the PCR. TCRdb's table, derived via immunoSEQ multiplex PCR, lists solely in-frame clones and lacks some. The sample records some 100,000 clones, more than 65% being singletons. Losses at the gene ends were 7 bases for V and 8 bases for J; bases not matched to a gene: 17. CDR1 is LNHDA and CDR2 is SQIVND in the germline V gene (reference sequence). This CDR3 has 17 amino acids. Source material: PBMCs. This clonotype was obtained from a woman aged 45-65 years in good health and CMV-seropositive. The rearrangement links TRBV19 to TRBJ1-2, with TRBD1 identical over 12 bases. The CDR3 protein is CASNDKGQGARSGGYTF. The CDR3 coding sequence is TGTGCCAGTAATGATAAGGGACAGGGGGCGCGATCGGGCGGCTACACCTTC.